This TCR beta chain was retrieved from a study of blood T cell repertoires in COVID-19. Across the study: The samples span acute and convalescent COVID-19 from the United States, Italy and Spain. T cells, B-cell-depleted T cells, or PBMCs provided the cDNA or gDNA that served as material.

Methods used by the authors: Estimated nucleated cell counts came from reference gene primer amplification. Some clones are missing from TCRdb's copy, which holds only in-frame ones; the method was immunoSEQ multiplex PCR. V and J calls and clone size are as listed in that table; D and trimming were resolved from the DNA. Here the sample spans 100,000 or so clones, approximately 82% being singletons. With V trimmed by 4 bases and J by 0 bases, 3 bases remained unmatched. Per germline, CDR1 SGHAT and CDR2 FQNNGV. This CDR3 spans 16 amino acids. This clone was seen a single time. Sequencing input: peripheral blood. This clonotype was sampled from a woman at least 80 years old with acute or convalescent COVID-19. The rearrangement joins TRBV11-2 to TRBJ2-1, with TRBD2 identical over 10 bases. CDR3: CASSWTSGSSYNEQFF. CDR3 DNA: TGTGCCAGCAGCTGGACTAGCGGTTCCTCCTACAATGAGCAGTTCTTC.